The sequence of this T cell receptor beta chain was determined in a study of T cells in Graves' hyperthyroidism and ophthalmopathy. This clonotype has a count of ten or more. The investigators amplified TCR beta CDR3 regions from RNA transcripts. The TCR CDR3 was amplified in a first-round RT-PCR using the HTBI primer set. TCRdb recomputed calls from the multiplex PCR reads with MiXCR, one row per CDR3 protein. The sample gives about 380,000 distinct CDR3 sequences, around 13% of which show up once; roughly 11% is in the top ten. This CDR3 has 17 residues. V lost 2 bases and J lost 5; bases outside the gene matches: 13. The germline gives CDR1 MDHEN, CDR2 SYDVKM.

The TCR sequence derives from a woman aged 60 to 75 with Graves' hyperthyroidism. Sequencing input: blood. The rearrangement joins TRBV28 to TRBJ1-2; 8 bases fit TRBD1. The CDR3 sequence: CASSLPGQGPSGYGYTF. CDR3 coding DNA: TGTGCCAGCAGTTTACCCGGACAGGGTCCCTCGGGGTATGGCTACACCTTC.